The 10 T cell receptor beta chains in this list originate from one sample, sequenced in a study of T cells in Graves' hyperthyroidism and ophthalmopathy. Amplified TCR beta CDR3 regions derived from RNA transcripts. Primed by the HTBI set, a first-round RT-PCR was run on the TCR CDR3. Via MiXCR, TCRdb re-called the multiplex PCR reads, giving one row per CDR3 protein. Of over 500,000 distinct CDR3 sequences listed, 11% to 15% are singletons. The sequenced sample was blood. These receptor sequences come from a woman aged 40 to 50 with Graves' hyperthyroidism.

This clonotype was found many times. This chain connects TRBV30 to TRBJ1-5, with D possibly being TRBD1 (6 bases). Trimming removed 1 base at V and 7 bases at J, with 11 bases between. The CDR3 extends over 13 amino acids. Germline V gene data show CDR1 as GTSNPN and CDR2 as SVGIG (reference sequence). As DNA, the CDR3 is TGTGCCTGGAGTGGGGGGGCTAAGCAGCCCCAGCATTTT. Translated, it gives CAWSGGAKQPQHF.

This clonotype appeared many times. The rearrangement links TRBV28 to TRBJ1-4, with 7 bases identical to TRBD1. V shed 5 bases, J shed 7 bases, and the junction held 4 bases outside the gene matches. CDR3 length equals 13 residues. Germline V gene lookup returns CDR1 MDHEN and CDR2 SYDVKM. The CDR3 is CASSHGTVEKLFF. The CDR3 DNA reads TGTGCCAGCAGTCATGGGACAGTTGAAAAACTGTTTTTT.

This clonotype was seen repeatedly, ten times or more. This chain links TRBV12-3 or TRBV12-4 with TRBJ2-1, with D possibly matching TRBD2 (6 bases). CDR3 size: 12 residues. Trimming removed 6 bases from V and 9 bases from J, with 12 bases in between. CDR3 residues: CASSPREFEQFF. CDR3 coding DNA: TGTGCCAGCAGCCCACGGGAGTTTGAGCAGTTCTTC.

This clonotype appeared many times. As DNA, the CDR3 is TGTGCCAGTGGTGCCAACGTCCTGACTTTC. Its protein product is CASGANVLTF. The chain carries TRBV12-3 or TRBV12-4 and TRBJ2-6; D is uncertain. Trimming stripped 9 bases from V and 7 bases from J, with 4 bases between. The CDR3 loop spans 10 amino acids.

This chain uses TRBV12-3 or TRBV12-4 with TRBJ2-6, with D possibly matching TRBD1 (5 bases). The length of the CDR3 is 19 residues. Trimming left V 1 base short and J 0 bases short, with 16 bases between. The CDR3 sequence is CASSLETAHLSSGANVLTF. In DNA form, the CDR3 reads TGTGCCAGCAGTTTAGAGACAGCCCATCTGAGCTCTGGGGCCAACGTCCTGACTTTC.

The V and J genes are TRBV28 and TRBJ1-5, with D unclear. V was pared by 6 bases and J by 16 bases, with 16 bases between. There are 11 residues in the CDR3. Germline values: CDR1 MDHEN, CDR2 SYDVKM. CDR3 coding DNA: TGTGCCAGCAGCCGCGGACGGTTATTACATTTT. As protein: CASSRGRLLHF.

V and J are TRBV4-1 and TRBJ2-3; D is uncertain. V was clipped by 5 bases and J by 1 base, with 16 bases between them. This CDR3 comprises 16 residues. Germline values: CDR1 MGHRA, CDR2 YSYEKL. The CDR3: CASSSLDRRGTDTQYF. CDR3 in DNA: TGCGCCAGCAGCTCGCTCGACCGCCGGGGCACAGATACGCAGTATTTT.

This clonotype was counted many times. V and J are TRBV6-1 and TRBJ2-7; 10 bases are a match to TRBD1. The CDR3 has 13 residues. Germline assignment: CDR1 MNHNS and CDR2 SASEGT. Losses at the gene ends were 6 bases for V and 6 bases for J; bases not matched to a gene: 5. CDR3 coding DNA: TGTGCCAGCAGGGGGACAGGGGTCTCCGAGCAGTACTTC. Translation: CASRGTGVSEQYF.

The rearrangement uses TRBV9 and TRBJ1-6; D unclear. The germline gives CDR1 SGDLS, CDR2 YYNGEE. V lost 0 bases to trimming and J lost 7 bases, with 14 bases between them. This CDR3 spans 16 amino acids. The CDR3 coding sequence is TGTGCCAGCAGCGTAGCAGGAGACACCAGGAATTCACCCCTCCACTTT. It codes for CASSVAGDTRNSPLHF.

This clonotype was recorded at least ten times. This chain links TRBV6-1 with TRBJ1-6; D is unclear. The V and J ends lost 6 bases and 5 bases respectively, with 14 bases between them. CDR3 length equals 15 residues. CDR1 MNHNS and CDR2 SASEGT come from the germline V gene. The CDR3 is CASSLRLPDNSPLHF. CDR3 coding DNA: TGTGCCAGCAGCTTACGACTCCCGGATAATTCACCCCTCCACTTT.